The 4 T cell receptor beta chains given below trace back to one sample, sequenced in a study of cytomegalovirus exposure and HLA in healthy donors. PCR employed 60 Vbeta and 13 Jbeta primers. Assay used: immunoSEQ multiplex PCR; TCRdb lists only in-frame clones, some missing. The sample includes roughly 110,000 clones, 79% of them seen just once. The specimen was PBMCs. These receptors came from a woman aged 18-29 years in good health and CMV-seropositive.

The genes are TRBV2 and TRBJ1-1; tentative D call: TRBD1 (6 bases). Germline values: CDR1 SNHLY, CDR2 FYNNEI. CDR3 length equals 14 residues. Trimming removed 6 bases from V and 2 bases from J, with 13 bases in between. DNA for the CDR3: TGTGCCAGCAGCCAACAGGGCGGAAACACTGAAGCTTTCTTT. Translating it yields CASSQQGGNTEAFF. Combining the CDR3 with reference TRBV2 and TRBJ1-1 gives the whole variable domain EPEVTQTPSHQVTQMGQEVILRCVPISNHLYFYWYRQILGQKVEFLVSFYNNEISEKSEIFDDQFSVERPDGSNFTLKIRSTKLEDSAMYFCASSQQGGNTEAFFGQGTRLTVV.

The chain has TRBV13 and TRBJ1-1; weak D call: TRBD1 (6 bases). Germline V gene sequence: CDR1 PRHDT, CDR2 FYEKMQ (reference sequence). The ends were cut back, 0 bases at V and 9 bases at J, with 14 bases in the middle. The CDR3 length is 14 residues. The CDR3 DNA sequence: TGTGCCAGCAGCTTAGGGGCCGTGGACAGAAAAGCTTTCTTT. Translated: CASSLGAVDRKAFF.

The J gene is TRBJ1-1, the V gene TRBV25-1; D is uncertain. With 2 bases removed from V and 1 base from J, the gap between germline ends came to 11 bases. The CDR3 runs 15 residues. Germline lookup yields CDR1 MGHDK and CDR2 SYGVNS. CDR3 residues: CASSEDLEQNTEAFF. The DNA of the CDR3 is TGTGCCAGCAGTGAAGATTTGGAGCAGAACACTGAAGCTTTCTTT.

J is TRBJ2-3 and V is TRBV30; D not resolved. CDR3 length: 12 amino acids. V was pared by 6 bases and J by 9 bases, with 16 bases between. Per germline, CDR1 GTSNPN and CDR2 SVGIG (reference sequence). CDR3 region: CACMRGARTQYF. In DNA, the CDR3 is TGTGCCTGTATGAGAGGCGCGAGGACGCAGTATTTT. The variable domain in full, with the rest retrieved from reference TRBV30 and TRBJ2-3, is SQTIHQWPATLVQPVGSPLSLECTVEGTSNPNLYWYRQAAGRGLQLLFYSVGIGQISSEVPQNLSASRPQDRQFILSSKKLLLSDSGFYLCACMRGARTQYFGPGTRLTVL.